Listed below are T cell receptor beta chains from one sample, sequenced in a study of T cells in Graves' hyperthyroidism and ophthalmopathy. TCRdb re-called the multiplex PCR reads through MiXCR, storing one row per CDR3 protein. The sample records approximately 510,000 distinct CDR3 sequences, 40% to 50% being singletons. The sequencing input was peripheral blood or thyroid tissue (not recorded which). The receptor set was obtained from an adult woman with Graves' disease, either hyperthyroidism or ophthalmopathy (not recorded which). CDR3s include the opening cysteine and the closing phenylalanine or tryptophan. D genes are given only for firm matches. Not all rows give a size; the values are once, few, many and, for expanded clones, a class.

TRBV20-1	TRBJ1-5	-	TRBD1	TGCAGTGCATCTGGGACAGGGCGGGATCAGCCCCAGCATTTT	CSASGTGRDQPQHF
TRBV11-2	TRBJ1-3	few	TRBD1	TGTGCCAGCAGCTTATCCCCTGGACAGGCCTCTGGAAACACCATATATTTT	CASSLSPGQASGNTIYF
TRBV7-2	TRBJ1-5	-	-	TGTGCCAGCAGCTTAGGCTCCCAGCATCAGCCCCAGCATTTT	CASSLGSQHQPQHF
TRBV19	TRBJ1-1	-	TRBD1	TGTGCCAGTATAGGGACAGGATCTGGAGGGGAAGCTTTCTTT	CASIGTGSGGEAFF
TRBV25-1	TRBJ2-2	few	TRBD1	TGTGCCAGCAGTGAATGGACAGGATCGAACACCGGGGAGCTGTTTTTT	CASSEWTGSNTGELFF
TRBV16	TRBJ2-7	-	-	TGTGCCAGCAGCCAAAGGCAGGGTCAATACGAGCAGTACTTC	CASSQRQGQYEQYF
TRBV2	TRBJ2-1	-	TRBD1	TGTGCCAGCAGTGAAGCGGGACAGGGGAATGAGCAGTTCTTC	CASSEAGQGNEQFF
TRBV20-1	TRBJ2-2	many	-	TGCAGTGCTTACAAGGGGGGAGGTAGCGGGGAGCTGTTTTTT	CSAYKGGGSGELFF
TRBV2	TRBJ2-5	many	-	TGTGCCAGCAGTGCACAGGTCCAAGAGACCCAGTACTTC	CASSAQVQETQYF
TRBV25-1	TRBJ2-7	few	-	TGTGCCAGCAGTGGCGACAGGTTATCTGGCTACGAGCAGTACTTC	CASSGDRLSGYEQYF
TRBV20-1	TRBJ2-1	once	TRBD1	TGCAGTGCTAGGACAGGGGATGGTGGCGATGAGCAGTTCTTC	CSARTGDGGDEQFF
TRBV10-3	TRBJ2-7	-	-	TGTGCCATCAGTGTCTCGGGGAGTAGCTACGAGCAGTACTTC	CAISVSGSSYEQYF
TRBV19	TRBJ2-5	-	TRBD1	TGTGCCAGTAGTATAGTCCACAGGGGCTACGAGACCCAGTACTTC	CASSIVHRGYETQYF
TRBV7-3	TRBJ2-5	-	TRBD1	TGTGCCAGCAAACGGGACAGGGAGACCCAGTACTTC	CASKRDRETQYF
TRBV19	TRBJ2-6	-	-	TGTGCCAGTGGGTGGTCCTCTGGGGCCAACGTCCTGACTTTC	CASGWSSGANVLTF
TRBV7-2	TRBJ1-1	once	-	TGTGCCAGCAGCTTAAGACAGGCCTCCCCGAACACTGAAGCTTCCTTT	CASSLRQASPNTEASF
TRBV27	TRBJ1-1	few	-	TGTGCCAGCATCTCCTGGGGCGAGAACACTGAAGCTTTCTTT	CASISWGENTEAFF
TRBV6-1	TRBJ1-2	many	-	TGTGCCAGCACCAGGACGGTAGCTAACTATGGCTACACCTTC	CASTRTVANYGYTF
TRBV7-2	TRBJ1-5	many	-	TGTGCCAGCAGCTACAAGGGCTATAGCAATCAGCCCCAGCATTTT	CASSYKGYSNQPQHF
TRBV7-9	TRBJ1-1	few	-	TGTGCCAGCCGAAAGGTAACAGGGCCTGAAGCTTTCTTT	CASRKVTGPEAFF
TRBV5-1	TRBJ1-3	many	-	TGCGCCAGCAGCACCGGACAGCGAGCCTCTGGAAACACCATATATTTT	CASSTGQRASGNTIYF
TRBV7-9	TRBJ2-7	many	-	TGTGCCAGCAGCCCCCAGGGGTGGGACCACGAGCAGTACTTC	CASSPQGWDHEQYF
TRBV5-8	TRBJ2-5	-	-	TGTGCCAGCAGCCCTAGGACGGTTGAGTGGGAGACCCAGTACTTC	CASSPRTVEWETQYF
TRBV10-3	TRBJ1-5	-	-	TGTGCCATCAGTCAAGGACTGGGGGATCAGCCCCAGCATTTT	CAISQGLGDQPQHF
TRBV11-1	TRBJ1-2	-	-	TGTGCCAGCAGCCCAGCTTGGGCAGGAGCTGATGGCTACACCTTC	CASSPAWAGADGYTF
TRBV9	TRBJ2-7	-	TRBD1	TGTGCCAGCAGTGTGGGACAGATAGGCTACGAGCAGTACTTC	CASSVGQIGYEQYF
TRBV10-2	TRBJ2-6	many	-	TGCGCCAGCAGTGAAGTTGCCTTGGCTCCTGGGGCCAACGTCCTGACTTTC	CASSEVALAPGANVLTF
TRBV24-1	TRBJ2-7	-	-	TGTGCCACCTTAGGACAGAGATTCTACGAGCAGTACTTC	CATLGQRFYEQYF
TRBV7-8	TRBJ1-1	once	TRBD1	TGTGCCAGCAGCCACCGGGACAGGGCACAGCTGAACACTGAAGCTTTCTTT	CASSHRDRAQLNTEAFF
TRBV7-2	TRBJ2-7	-	-	TGTGCCAGCAGTTGGATTAGCGATTCCTTCGGCGAGCAGTACTTC	CASSWISDSFGEQYF
TRBV15	TRBJ1-2	few	-	TGTGCCACCAGCACGGACCAGGGTAGTGGCTACACCTTC	CATSTDQGSGYTF
TRBV4-1	TRBJ1-5	few	-	TGCGCCAGCAGCCAAGATATCTGGGGTGGGCAGCCCCAGCATTTT	CASSQDIWGGQPQHF
TRBV6-5	TRBJ1-2	-	TRBD1	TGTGCCAGCAGGACTTACCTACAGGGGGCATATGGCTACACCTTC	CASRTYLQGAYGYTF
TRBV29-1	TRBJ1-5	-	-	TGCAGCGTTGAACCGGACAGAGAGAATCAGCCCCAGCATTTT	CSVEPDRENQPQHF
TRBV29-1	TRBJ2-7	-	TRBD1	TGCAGCGTTGCTAGGGTACAGGGGGTATACGAGCAGTACTTC	CSVARVQGVYEQYF
TRBV5-1	TRBJ1-6	many	-	TGCGCCAGCAGCTCCAGGAGGGATCAGTCACCCCTCCACTTT	CASSSRRDQSPLHF
TRBV6-6	TRBJ2-5	-	-	TGTGCCAGCAGTTACTCGATAGGCTGGCAAGAGACCCAGTACTTC	CASSYSIGWQETQYF
TRBV29-1	TRBJ1-4	-	-	TGCAGCGTTGCCGGGGTTGGCGGTGAAAAACTGTTTTTT	CSVAGVGGEKLFF
TRBV14	TRBJ1-2	-	-	TGTGCCAGCAGCCAGGCTGGGACACCTCGCTACACCTTC	CASSQAGTPRYTF
TRBV20-1	TRBJ2-6	-	-	TGCAGTGCTAGAGACCCTAGCGGGGCCAACGTCCTGACTTTC	CSARDPSGANVLTF
TRBV2	TRBJ2-1	-	-	TGTGCCAGCAGTGAAATAAGCAATGAGCAGTTCTTC	CASSEISNEQFF
TRBV12-3/TRBV12-4	TRBJ2-7	few	TRBD1	TGTGCCAGCAGTACCGGGACAGCAAGAGGAGAGCAGTACTTC	CASSTGTARGEQYF
TRBV5-4	TRBJ1-1	few	-	TGTGCCAGCAGCTTGATGGGACATATAAACACTGAAGCTTTCTTT	CASSLMGHINTEAFF
TRBV4-3	TRBJ1-5	-	-	TGCGCCAGCAGCCCCGAAGGGTCCCCGAATCCGTATCAGCCCCAGCATTTT	CASSPEGSPNPYQPQHF
TRBV19	TRBJ1-1	many	-	TGTGCCAGTAGTATCACATCGAACACTGAAGCTTTCTTT	CASSITSNTEAFF
TRBV29-1	TRBJ2-7	-	TRBD2	TGCAGCGTAGGAGGTGGAGCGGGAGGACTCTACGAGCAGTACTTC	CSVGGGAGGLYEQYF
TRBV28	TRBJ2-7	few	TRBD2	TGTGCCAGCAGTGAACACCCTAGCGGGGCCAACTCCTACGAGCAGTACTTC	CASSEHPSGANSYEQYF
TRBV20-1	TRBJ2-5	many	-	TGCAGTGCTAGAGATGGGCGGGGACGGCAAGAGACCCAGTACTTC	CSARDGRGRQETQYF
TRBV7-2	TRBJ1-5	many	-	TGTGCCAGCAGCCCAGGGTCGCGCAATCAGCCCCAGCATTTT	CASSPGSRNQPQHF
TRBV19	TRBJ2-7	-	TRBD2	TGTGCCAGTAGTGCCACTAGCGCGGGGGACTACGAGCAGTACTTC	CASSATSAGDYEQYF
TRBV7-7	TRBJ2-5	many	-	TGTGCTAGCAGCCTCACCCTAGCGCAAGAGACCCAGTACTTC	CASSLTLAQETQYF
TRBV7-7	TRBJ2-5	many	-	TGTGCTAGCAGCTTAGCCGCCGGGGCCCAAGAGACCCAGTACTTC	CASSLAAGAQETQYF
TRBV5-1	TRBJ2-7	once	-	TGCGCCAGCAATTTGCAACCCAGCTCCTACGAGCAGTACTTC	CASNLQPSSYEQYF
TRBV29-1	TRBJ2-5	many	TRBD1	TGCAGCGTTTCCGACAGGGGGCAAGAGACCCAGTACTTC	CSVSDRGQETQYF
TRBV12-3/TRBV12-4	TRBJ2-7	-	TRBD1	TGTGCCAGCAGTTTACTACAGGGGCCTATCTACGAGCAGTACTTC	CASSLLQGPIYEQYF
TRBV7-3	TRBJ2-6	many	-	TGTGCCAGCAGCCAGACGGGGGATGGGGCCAACGTCCTGACTTTC	CASSQTGDGANVLTF
TRBV19	TRBJ2-5	many	-	TGTGCCAGTAGTATTGCCAGACAGGTAGAGACCCAGTACTTC	CASSIARQVETQYF
TRBV11-2	TRBJ1-5	-	-	TGTGCCAGCAGCTCCGGGGATTTCCAGCCCCAGCATTTT	CASSSGDFQPQHF
TRBV7-1	TRBJ2-7	-	TRBD2	TGTGCCAGCAGCTCATCGGGACTAGCGGTCTACGAGCAGTACTTC	CASSSSGLAVYEQYF